The 22 T cell receptor beta chains below all came from one sample that was sequenced in a study of T cells in localized non-small cell lung cancer. Here immunoSEQ multiplex PCR was the method, and the copy in TCRdb shows in-frame clones only, minus some. This table holds over 2,000 clones, around a quarter found once. The sample in question was lung tumor tissue, obtained before any cancer treatment. The receptors stem from a man between 35 and 75 years old with stage II lung adenocarcinoma.

This clone is labeled large. This sequence joins TRBV11-3 and TRBJ1-2, with 7 bases matching TRBD1. Trimming removed 7 bases from V and 4 bases from J; junction bases left unmatched: 15. There are 16 residues in the CDR3. CDR1 is SGHNT, CDR2 YENEEA, per germline. The CDR3 region is CASTGQQGGGSYGYTF. CDR3 nucleotides: TGTGCCAGCACCGGGCAGCAGGGGGGCGGAAGCTATGGCTACACCTTC.

The V call is TRBV11-3, the J call TRBJ2-1, with 12 nucleotides matching TRBD2. V was pared by 5 bases and J by 7 bases, with 9 bases of the junction left unmatched. The CDR3 contains 16 residues. Germline loops: CDR1 SGHNT, CDR2 YENEEA. The CDR3: CASSLILAGGGNEQFF. CDR3 coding DNA: TGTGCCAGCAGCCTAATTCTAGCGGGAGGGGGTAATGAGCAGTTCTTC.

The V call is TRBV18, the J call TRBJ1-4; 7 bases map to TRBD1. V shed 3 bases and J 4 bases; nucleotides not matched to a gene: 8. This CDR3 is built from 16 residues. Germline CDR1 and CDR2: KGHSH and LQKENI. The CDR3 is CASSPRRTGDNEKLFF. The DNA of the CDR3 is TGTGCCAGCTCACCGCGACGGACAGGCGATAATGAAAAACTGTTTTTT.

This clone is labeled as medium-sized (0.01 to 0.1%). The V and J genes are TRBV11-3 and TRBJ2-7; possible D gene TRBD1, 6 bases. Per the germline V gene, CDR1 is SGHNT and CDR2 is YENEEA. Trimming left V 5 bases short and J 4 bases short, with 15 bases between. The length of the CDR3 is 14 residues. CDR3 region: CASSRQGQSYEQYF. CDR3 bases: TGTGCCAGCAGCCGACAAGGACAGAGTTACGAGCAGTACTTC.

This clone was seen a few times. The chain recombines TRBV11-3 with TRBJ1-1; TRBD1 matches 7 bases. Trimming took 6 bases from V and 0 from J; bases not matched to a gene: 4. This CDR3 has 14 residues. From germline, CDR1 is SGHNT and CDR2 YENEEA. The CDR3 DNA sequence: TGTGCCAGCAGTTGGGGACAGATGAACACTGAAGCTTTCTTT. It yields the protein CASSWGQMNTEAFF.

V is TRBV6-8 and J is TRBJ1-2, with D perhaps TRBD1 (6 bases). The CDR3 sequence is 13 residues long. V was cut by 10 bases and J by 8 bases, with 20 bases left in between. Germline V lookup: CDR1 MNHGY, CDR2 SAAAGT. CDR3 coding DNA: TGTGCCATCCGGAAGGGACAAACTGGGGGCTACACCTTC. Protein product: CAIRKGQTGGYTF.

This clone rates as large (0.1 to 1%). The chain has TRBV19 and TRBJ1-1; D perhaps matches TRBD1 (6 bases). In germline, CDR1 is LNHDA, CDR2 SQIVND (reference sequence). CDR3 size: 14 residues. V lost 7 bases to trimming and J lost 3 bases, with 15 bases between them. CDR3 sequence (DNA): TGTGCCAGTATCTATGGCAGGGGTGACACTGAAGCTTTCTTT. It encodes CASIYGRGDTEAFF. Using reference TRBV19 and TRBJ1-1 for the parts outside the CDR3, the full variable domain is DGGITQSPKYLFRKEGQNVTLSCEQNLNHDAMYWYRQDPGQGLRLIYYSQIVNDFQKGDIAEGYSVSREKKESFPLTVTSAQKNPTAFYLCASIYGRGDTEAFFGQGTRLTVV.

The sample holds a few counts of this clone. J is TRBJ2-2 and V is TRBV11-3; no clear D gene. V was pared by 5 bases and J by 1 base, with 14 bases between. Germline CDR1 reads SGHNT; CDR2 reads YENEEA. This CDR3 region has 16 residues. CDR3 residues: CASSQVGLRNTGELFF. In nucleotides, the CDR3 is TGTGCCAGCAGCCAAGTTGGGCTCCGGAACACCGGGGAGCTGTTTTTT.

A few counts support this clone. The V gene is TRBV11-3, the J gene TRBJ2-7; 9 bases agree with TRBD2. The CDR3 is made up of 15 amino acids. The V segment lost 3 bases and the J segment 4 bases; nucleotides outside the gene matches: 7. Germline V gene sequence: CDR1 SGHNT, CDR2 YENEEA. DNA of the CDR3: TGTGCCAGCAGCTTGGGGGCGGGAGGGTTTTACGAGCAGTACTTC. Translated: CASSLGAGGFYEQYF. Based on the CDR3 plus reference TRBV11-3 and TRBJ2-7, the full variable domain is EAGVVQSPRYKIIEKKQPVAFWCNPISGHNTLYWYLQNLGQGPELLIRYENEEAVDDSQLPKDRFSAERLKGVDSTLKIQPAELGDSAVYLCASSLGAGGFYEQYFGPGTRLTVT.

The chain combines TRBV6-8 with TRBJ1-1, with TRBD1 matching over 12 bases. Germline CDR1 is MNHGY and CDR2 is SAAAGT. There are 17 residues in the CDR3. The J segment lost 3 bases and the V segment lost 1 base, leaving 6 bases of the junction unmatched. In nucleotides, the CDR3 is TGTGCCAGCAGTTACTTGAGGGACAGGGGGCTTTACACTGAAGCTTTCTTT. Amino acids: CASSYLRDRGLYTEAFF.

This clone is termed medium-sized. The gene calls are TRBV11-3 and TRBJ2-5; 8 bases match TRBD1. Germline CDR1 and CDR2: SGHNT and YENEEA. V trimming: 3 bases; J trimming: 5 bases; junction bases outside the gene matches: 8. This CDR3 is built from 15 residues. CDR3 region: CASSLPGQGSETQYF. The CDR3 coding sequence is TGTGCCAGCAGCTTGCCTGGACAGGGCAGTGAGACCCAGTACTTC.

Judged by abundance, this clone is medium-sized. The chain employs TRBV11-3 and TRBJ1-3; 12 bases map to TRBD1. Germline V gene data show CDR1 as SGHNT and CDR2 as YENEEA. The CDR3 is 20 residues long. With V trimmed by 2 bases and J by 1 base, 12 bases remained unmatched. CDR3 in DNA: TGTGCCAGCAGCTTACGGTCCGGGACAGGGGGCTCTATTTCTGGAAACACCATATATTTT. The encoded protein is CASSLRSGTGGSISGNTIYF.

This clone was observed many times. The chain has TRBV7-2 and TRBJ1-2, with TRBD1 matching 9 bases. Germline V gives CDR1 SGHTA, CDR2 FQGNSA. The V and J ends lost 6 bases and 4 bases, in that order; junction bases with no gene match: 3. The CDR3 extends over 13 amino acids. The CDR3 protein is CASSPQGAYGYTF. CDR3 in DNA: TGTGCCAGCAGTCCACAGGGGGCCTATGGCTACACCTTC. The full variable domain, completed using reference TRBV7-2 and TRBJ1-2, is GAGVSQSPSNKVTEKGKDVELRCDPISGHTALYWYRQSLGQGLEFLIYFQGNSAPDKSGLPSDRFSAERTGGSVSTLTIQRTQQEDSAVYLCASSPQGAYGYTFGSGTRLTVV.

The chain uses TRBV29-1 and TRBJ2-3, with 7 bases that match TRBD1. The CDR3 sequence is 14 residues long. Germline assignment: CDR1 SQVTM and CDR2 ANQGSEA. The CDR3 DNA follows: TGCAGTTTGAGAAGACAGGGATACACAGATACGCAGTATTTT. Its translation is CSLRRQGYTDTQYF.

This clone came up a few times. The CDR3 nucleotides read TGTGCCAGCAGTCGGGACCGAGGGAATGAGCAGTTCTTC. It translates to CASSRDRGNEQFF. This chain joins TRBV6-8 and TRBJ2-1; tentatively, D is TRBD1 or TRBD2 (5 bases each). The CDR3 length is 13 residues. Germline V gene data show CDR1 as MNHGY and CDR2 as SAAAGT. The ends were cut back, 5 bases at V and 7 bases at J, with 12 bases in the middle.

This clone is categorized as large. The rearrangement links TRBV14 to TRBJ1-1, with TRBD1 as a possible D gene (5 bases). Trimming removed 6 bases at V and 1 base at J, with 15 bases between. The CDR3 loop spans 15 amino acids. The germline V gene encodes CDR1 SGHDN and CDR2 FVKESK. CDR3 in amino acids: CASSRTPGKNTEAFF. In DNA, the CDR3 is TGTGCCAGCAGTCGGACACCGGGAAAGAACACTGAAGCTTTCTTT.

This clone was seen more than once but under ten times. V is TRBV7-2 and J is TRBJ2-7; D gene unclear. Germline V gene sequence: CDR1 SGHTA, CDR2 FQGNSA. Trimming removed 5 bases from V and 3 bases from J, with 11 bases in between. The CDR3 length is 13 residues. This CDR3 reads CASSRDGVYEQYF. CDR3 DNA sequence: TGTGCCAGCAGCCGAGACGGAGTCTACGAGCAGTACTTC.

This rearrangement joins TRBV29-1 to TRBJ1-1, with unresolved D. Germline V gene sequence: CDR1 SQVTM, CDR2 ANQGSEA. This CDR3 spans 12 amino acids. Trimming removed 7 bases from V and 1 base from J, with 10 bases in between. The CDR3 reads CSAVGRNTEAFF. CDR3 nucleotides: TGCAGCGCTGTGGGCCGGAACACTGAAGCTTTCTTT.

The chain uses TRBV28 and TRBJ1-2; a weak D match, TRBD1 (6 bases). The germline V and J ends were trimmed by 2 bases and 4 bases, with 11 bases remaining between them. CDR3 length: 14 residues. Germline CDR1 is MDHEN and CDR2 is SYDVKM. The CDR3 nucleotides are TGTGCCAGCAGTTTAATGACAGGAGGCTATGGCTACACCTTC. This translates into CASSLMTGGYGYTF.

This clone was seen just once. The CDR3 DNA reads as TGTGCCAGCAGCCCCCCGGGACTAGCGGGAGGGAATGAGCAGTTCTTC. Encoded protein: CASSPPGLAGGNEQFF. The chain links TRBV11-3 to TRBJ2-1; 16 bases map to TRBD2. This CDR3 comprises 16 residues. Germline V gives CDR1 SGHNT, CDR2 YENEEA. V shed 5 bases and J 7 bases; nucleotides not matched to a gene: 5. Using reference TRBV11-3 and TRBJ2-1 for the parts outside the CDR3, the full variable domain is EAGVVQSPRYKIIEKKQPVAFWCNPISGHNTLYWYLQNLGQGPELLIRYENEEAVDDSQLPKDRFSAERLKGVDSTLKIQPAELGDSAVYLCASSPPGLAGGNEQFFGPGTRLTVL.

V and J are TRBV6-8 and TRBJ1-2; TRBD1 might be the D (5 bases). Germline assignment: CDR1 MNHGY and CDR2 SAAAGT. There are 13 residues in the CDR3. The germline V and J ends were trimmed by 2 bases and 2 bases, with 6 bases remaining between them. In nucleotides, the CDR3 is TGTGCCAGCAGTTACGACAGCAACTATGGCTACACCTTC. This encodes CASSYDSNYGYTF.

This clone is judged medium-sized. The V gene is TRBV11-3, the J gene TRBJ2-5; D uncertain. The CDR3 runs 17 residues. V lost 3 bases and J 5 bases, leaving 22 bases between the germline ends. The germline V gene has CDR1 SGHNT and CDR2 YENEEA. The CDR3 loop reads CASSLETEVRVRETQYF. The CDR3, as DNA: TGTGCCAGCAGCTTGGAGACCGAAGTGAGAGTCAGGGAGACCCAGTACTTC.